The rows below give T cell receptor beta chains drawn from one sample of a study of CD8 T cells in ankylosing spondylitis. In TCRdb, the 5' RACE reads were re-called with MiXCR into one record per CDR3 protein. The table has more than 250,000 distinct CDR3 sequences, about 9.9% seen once. Input material: blood, either unsorted or a sorted T cell fraction (not recorded which). The source of these receptors is a female donor with ankylosing spondylitis or in good health (not recorded which). Each CDR3 is given with its conserved first and last residue. D genes are given only for firm matches. Some rows mark clone size as missing; the rest say once, few, many or name a class of expanded clone.

V: TRBV5-6; D: TRBD2; J: TRBJ2-7; size: NA; CDR3: CASSSSLAGWLEQYF; DNA: TGTGCCAGCAGCTCATCTCTAGCGGGATGGCTCGAGCAGTACTTC
V: TRBV12-3/TRBV12-4; D: TRBD2; J: TRBJ2-1; size: many; CDR3: CASSSSGSSYNEQFF; DNA: TGTGCCAGCAGTTCTAGCGGGAGCTCCTACAATGAGCAGTTCTTC
V: TRBV10-2; D: NA; J: TRBJ1-6; size: NA; CDR3: CASSTGTNSPLHF; DNA: TGCGCCAGCAGTACGGGGACGAATTCACCCCTCCACTTT
V: TRBV7-2; D: TRBD2; J: TRBJ2-7; size: NA; CDR3: CASSLAGGVDEQYF; DNA: TGTGCCAGCAGCTTAGCGGGGGGGGTGGATGAGCAGTACTTC
V: TRBV5-1; D: NA; J: TRBJ2-5; size: few; CDR3: CASSPAPTGTETQYF; DNA: TGCGCCAGCAGCCCAGCACCAACTGGTACGGAGACCCAGTACTTC
V: TRBV5-1; D: NA; J: TRBJ2-3; size: many; CDR3: CASSPGLTSTDTQYF; DNA: TGCGCCAGCAGCCCAGGACTCACTAGCACAGATACGCAGTATTTT
V: TRBV28; D: NA; J: TRBJ2-5; size: few; CDR3: CASSFRERGQYF; DNA: TGTGCCAGCAGTTTTCGAGAACGGGGCCAGTACTTC
V: TRBV5-1; D: NA; J: TRBJ1-6; size: many; CDR3: CASSLGTTGSPLHF; DNA: TGCGCCAGCAGCTTGGGAACCACAGGGTCACCCCTCCACTTT
V: TRBV9; D: NA; J: TRBJ2-5; size: many; CDR3: CASSGGLLETQYF; DNA: TGTGCCAGCAGCGGCGGACTCTTGGAGACCCAGTACTTC
V: TRBV29-1; D: TRBD2; J: TRBJ2-4; size: NA; CDR3: CSFEAGGDIQYF; DNA: TGCAGTTTCGAAGCGGGGGGGGACATTCAGTACTTC
V: TRBV23-1; D: NA; J: TRBJ2-3; size: NA; CDR3: CASSLWGFADTQYF; DNA: TGCGCCAGCAGTCTGTGGGGGTTTGCAGATACGCAGTATTTT
V: TRBV5-1; D: NA; J: TRBJ1-1; size: many; CDR3: CASSLVAMATEAFF; DNA: TGCGCCAGCAGCTTGGTAGCCATGGCCACTGAAGCTTTCTTT
V: TRBV27; D: TRBD2; J: TRBJ2-7; size: few; CDR3: CASSPSGGQKTYEQYF; DNA: TGTGCCAGCAGTCCAAGCGGGGGGCAGAAAACGTACGAGCAGTACTTC
V: TRBV12-3/TRBV12-4; D: TRBD1; J: TRBJ2-7; size: many; CDR3: CASRSSGTGGHEQYF; DNA: TGTGCCAGCAGGAGCTCCGGGACAGGGGGTCACGAGCAGTACTTC
V: TRBV7-8; D: TRBD1; J: TRBJ2-1; size: many; CDR3: CASSFAAGTGNNEQFF; DNA: TGTGCCAGCAGCTTCGCCGCCGGGACAGGGAATAATGAGCAGTTCTTC
V: TRBV10-3; D: NA; J: TRBJ2-5; size: many; CDR3: CAISESSALQPETQYF; DNA: TGTGCCATCAGTGAGTCCTCAGCGCTCCAACCGGAGACCCAGTACTTC
V: TRBV12-3/TRBV12-4; D: NA; J: TRBJ1-5; size: many; CDR3: CASSLRQGNQPQHF; DNA: TGTGCCAGCAGTTTACGACAGGGCAATCAGCCCCAGCATTTT
V: TRBV10-3; D: NA; J: TRBJ2-7; size: NA; CDR3: CAISDRGLLRGEQYF; DNA: TGTGCCATCAGTGACCGGGGTCTTTTACGGGGCGAGCAGTACTTC
V: TRBV20-1; D: TRBD2; J: TRBJ2-3; size: many; CDR3: CSATLAGGQDTQYF; DNA: TGCAGTGCTACGCTAGCGGGGGGGCAAGATACGCAGTATTTT
V: TRBV6-5; D: NA; J: TRBJ1-6; size: many; CDR3: CASSYLGPRYNSPLHF; DNA: TGTGCCAGCAGTTACCTGGGGCCCCGGTATAATTCACCCCTCCACTTT